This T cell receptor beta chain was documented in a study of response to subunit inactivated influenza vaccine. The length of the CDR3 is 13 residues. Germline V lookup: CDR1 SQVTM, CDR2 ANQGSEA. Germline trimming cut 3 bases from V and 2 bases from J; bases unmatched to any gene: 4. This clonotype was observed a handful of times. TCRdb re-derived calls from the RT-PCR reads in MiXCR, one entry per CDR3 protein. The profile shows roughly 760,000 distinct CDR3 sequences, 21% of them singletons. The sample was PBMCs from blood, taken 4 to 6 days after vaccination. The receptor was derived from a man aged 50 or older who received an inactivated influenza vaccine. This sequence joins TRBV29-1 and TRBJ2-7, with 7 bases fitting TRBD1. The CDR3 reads CSVEGTEAYEQYF. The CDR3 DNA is TGCAGCGTTGAGGGGACAGAGGCCTACGAGCAGTACTTC.